Each of the 17 T cell receptor beta chains below was sequenced from the same sample in a study of blood T cell repertoires in COVID-19. TCRdb keeps only in-frame clones here, not all; method: immunoSEQ multiplex PCR. Found here are 150,000 to 250,000 clones, roughly four fifths of them singletons; the top ten hold approximately 12%. Sequencing was performed on PBMCs or T cells enriched from blood (not recorded which). These receptors came from a man in his forties or fifties who had recovered from COVID-19.

A few counts support this clone. The V gene is TRBV9, the J gene TRBJ1-1; possibly TRBD1 for D (5 bases). This CDR3 is built from 17 residues. Germline assignment: CDR1 SGDLS and CDR2 YYNGEE. Trimming pared 4 bases from V and 0 bases from J, leaving 19 bases between. This CDR3 is CASSPKGLNGVNTEAFF. CDR3 nucleotide sequence: TGTGCCAGCAGCCCGAAGGGACTCAATGGGGTGAACACTGAAGCTTTCTTT.

The chain joins TRBV7-6 to TRBJ2-2, with 11 bases identical to TRBD2. Trimming took 1 base from V and 6 from J; bases not matched to a gene: 4. The CDR3 spans 16 residues. Germline V gene lookup returns CDR1 SGHVS and CDR2 FNYEAQ. The CDR3 nucleotides are TGTGCCAGCAGCTTAGTACGGACTAGCGGGCCCGGGGAGCTGTTTTTT. Its translation: CASSLVRTSGPGELFF.

The chain carries TRBV7-9 and TRBJ1-1; D perhaps matches TRBD1 (5 bases). The V gene's germline CDR1 is SEHNR and CDR2 FQNEAQ (reference sequence). The CDR3 consists of 14 residues. V was cut by 3 bases and J by 4 bases, with 12 bases left in between. The CDR3 is CASSFREGFTEAFF. CDR3 DNA sequence: TGTGCCAGCAGCTTCAGGGAGGGTTTCACTGAAGCTTTCTTT.

Turning to this clone: Compared with germline, one end of the junction differs, possibly owing to a read error. V gene TRBV7-7 combines with J gene TRBJ2-3; no firm D call. This CDR3 contains 17 residues. Germline lookup yields CDR1 SSHAT and CDR2 FNYEAQ (reference sequence). The DNA for the CDR3 is TGTGCTAGCAGCTTAGAAAACTATCCAACTAGCACAGATACGCAGTATTTT. It codes for CASSLENYPTSTDTQYF.

This clone was found once. The rearrangement joins TRBV6-5 to TRBJ2-3, with TRBD1 identical over 8 bases. V was pared by 7 bases and J by 1 base, with 7 bases of the junction left unmatched. Germline V gives CDR1 MNHEY, CDR2 SVGAGI. This CDR3 is built from 15 residues. CDR3 nucleotide sequence: TGTGCCAGCAAGCCCGACAGGGGTGGCACAGATACGCAGTATTTT. It codes for CASKPDRGGTDTQYF.

This chain uses TRBV19 with TRBJ1-6; TRBD1 agrees at 7 bases. The CDR3 sequence is 16 residues long. The V gene end was trimmed by 6 bases and the J gene end by 0 bases; junction bases not matched to a gene: 5. The germline V gene encodes CDR1 LNHDA and CDR2 SQIVND (reference sequence). The DNA for the CDR3 is TGTGCCAGTAGCCGGGACAGTAGCTCCTATAATTCACCCCTCCACTTT. It yields the protein CASSRDSSSYNSPLHF.

The V gene is TRBV6-5, the J gene TRBJ2-1; 15 nucleotides align to TRBD2. Looked up from germline, CDR1 is MNHEY and CDR2 is SVGAGI. This CDR3 contains 15 residues. V dropped 4 bases and J dropped 8; count of bases not matched to a gene: 3. The CDR3 loop reads CASSSGLAGGYEQFF. The CDR3 DNA sequence: TGTGCCAGCAGTTCGGGACTAGCGGGAGGTTATGAGCAGTTCTTC.

The V call is TRBV27, the J call TRBJ1-2, with 10 bases identical to TRBD1. The CDR3 covers 14 residues. V shed 7 bases and J 6 bases; nucleotides not matched to a gene: 8. The V gene's germline CDR1 is MNHEY and CDR2 SMNVEV (reference sequence). CDR3 nucleotide sequence: TGTGCCAGCAAATCCCCGGACAGGGGGGATGGCTACACCTTC. Its translation is CASKSPDRGDGYTF.

The V call is TRBV5-1, the J call TRBJ1-1, with 7 bases aligning to TRBD1. Germline V gives CDR1 SGHRS, CDR2 YFSETQ. The junction had 10 bases not matched to a gene; V was cut back by 0 bases and J by 2 bases. There are 17 residues in the CDR3. The CDR3 DNA reads TGCGCCAGCAGCTTGGTGCAGGGGGAAGGTTTTAACACTGAAGCTTTCTTT. Translating it yields CASSLVQGEGFNTEAFF.

This clone was found a few times. The rearrangement joins TRBV6-1 to TRBJ1-3; TRBD1 matches at 8 bases. The V segment lost 3 bases and the J segment 0 bases; nucleotides outside the gene matches: 4. Germline CDR1 reads MNHNS; CDR2 reads SASEGT. This CDR3 is 16 amino acids long. The CDR3 loop reads CASSEGQATSGNTIYF. The CDR3, as DNA: TGTGCCAGCAGTGAGGGACAGGCAACCTCTGGAAACACCATATATTTT.

This chain joins TRBV4-1 and TRBJ2-3, with D perhaps matching TRBD1 (6 bases). This CDR3 spans 17 amino acids. The ends were cut back, 4 bases at V and 0 bases at J, with 17 bases in the middle. Per germline, CDR1 MGHRA and CDR2 YSYEKL. The CDR3 here is CASSPHTGTSSTDTQYF. The CDR3 coding sequence is TGCGCCAGCAGCCCACACACAGGGACCTCTAGCACAGATACGCAGTATTTT.

The chain links TRBV2 to TRBJ1-1, with D uncertain. Trimming removed 8 bases at V and 0 bases at J, with 4 bases between. The CDR3 is 11 amino acids. Germline V gene data show CDR1 as SNHLY and CDR2 as FYNNEI. The CDR3 loop reads CASSLNTEAFF. CDR3 coding DNA: TGTGCCAGCTCATTGAACACTGAAGCTTTCTTT.

The V call is TRBV2, the J call TRBJ2-5, with TRBD2 matching over 7 bases. The length of the CDR3 is 14 residues. Germline values: CDR1 SNHLY, CDR2 FYNNEI. V shed 2 bases, J shed 7 bases, and the junction held 7 bases outside the gene matches. CDR3 protein: CASSELGGEGTQYF. In DNA form, the CDR3 reads TGTGCCAGCAGTGAATTGGGGGGGGAAGGGACCCAGTACTTC.

This sequence joins TRBV29-1 and TRBJ1-1; D not certain. Trimming left V 4 bases short and J 3 bases short, with 12 bases between. The CDR3 length is 13 residues. Germline V gene data show CDR1 as SQVTM and CDR2 as ANQGSEA. The CDR3 DNA reads TGCAGCGTTGTGGAACAGAGGGACACTGAAGCTTTCTTT. This translates into CSVVEQRDTEAFF.

The CDR3 DNA is TGTGCCAGCTTCCGGGAGAGCTCCTACGAGCAGTACTTC. The encoded protein is CASFRESSYEQYF. The genes are TRBV5-6 and TRBJ2-7; TRBD2 is a possible D gene (6 bases). In germline, CDR1 is SGHDT, CDR2 YYEEEE. The CDR3 totals 13 residues. Trimming shortened V by 7 bases and J by 0 bases, and 11 bases separated the two germline ends.

V usage is TRBV19 and J usage is TRBJ2-6; TRBD1 aligns across 7 bases. The germline CDR1 and CDR2 sequences are LNHDA and SQIVND (reference sequence). The CDR3 consists of 15 residues. V gave up 4 bases and J gave up 12 bases; unmatched junction bases: 12. CDR3 coding DNA: TGTGCCAGTAGTACCTGGACAGGCCTCGAGCCCGTCCTGACTTTC. Its protein product is CASSTWTGLEPVLTF.

The V gene is TRBV11-2, the J gene TRBJ1-1; a possible D gene is TRBD1 (6 bases). V was cut by 0 bases and J by 6 bases, with 11 bases left in between. CDR3 length: 14 amino acids. CDR1 is SGHAT, CDR2 FQNNGV, per germline. CDR3 coding DNA: TGTGCCAGCAGCTTAGAGAGGGGGGGACCTGAAGCTTTCTTT. Protein product: CASSLERGGPEAFF.